This T cell receptor beta chain was documented in a study of T-cell memory formation after mild COVID-19. Study at large: Largely donor-specific sequence clusters came from a couple of donors.

Per the germline V gene, CDR1 is SNHLY and CDR2 is FYNNEI. The junction had 3 bases not matched to a gene; V was cut back by 2 bases and J by 0 bases. The CDR3 has 16 residues. Study-level results: Clones that contracted clustered mainly in CM and EM if CD4+ and in EMRA if CD8+.

TCRdb called the 5' RACE reads again in MiXCR, with one record for every CDR3 protein. The table has about 400,000 distinct CDR3 sequences, more than 20% seen once. About this clonotype: The antigen is unknown.

V and J are TRBV2 and TRBJ2-7; 11 nucleotides agree with TRBD2. The sample was PBMCs or a T cell subset sorted from them (not recorded which). This clonotype was obtained from an adult woman who had mild COVID-19 (a few samples of this study predate the infection). Cell type and time point are not known. In DNA, the CDR3 is TGTGCCAGCAGTGAATATGGGACTAGCGGCTCCTACGAGCAGTACTTC. Protein: CASSEYGTSGSYEQYF.